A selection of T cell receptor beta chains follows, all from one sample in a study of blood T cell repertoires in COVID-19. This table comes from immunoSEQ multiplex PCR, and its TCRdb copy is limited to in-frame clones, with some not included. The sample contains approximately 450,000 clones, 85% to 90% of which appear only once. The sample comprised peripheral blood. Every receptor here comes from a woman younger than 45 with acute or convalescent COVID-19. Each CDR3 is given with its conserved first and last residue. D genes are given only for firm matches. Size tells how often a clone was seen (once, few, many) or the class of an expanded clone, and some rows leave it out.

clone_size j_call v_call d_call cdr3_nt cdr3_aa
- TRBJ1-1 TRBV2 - TGTGCCAGCGCTCCGGGACACACGAACACTGAAGCTTTCTTT CASAPGHTNTEAFF
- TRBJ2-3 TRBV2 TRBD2 TGTGCCAGCAGGCGGACTAGCGGGATAGATACGCAGTATTTT CASRRTSGIDTQYF
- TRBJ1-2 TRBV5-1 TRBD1 TGCGCCAGCAGCTTGGCCCCTCGCTCAGGGGGACGTGGCTACACCTTC CASSLAPRSGGRGYTF
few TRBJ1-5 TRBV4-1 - TGCGCCAGCAGCCAAGAAATTGGGCGGACAAATCAGCCCCAGCATTTT CASSQEIGRTNQPQHF
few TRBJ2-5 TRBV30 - TGTGCCTGGAGTGCGGACAGAGAAGAGACCCAGTACTTC CAWSADREETQYF
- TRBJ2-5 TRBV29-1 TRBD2 TGCAGCGGCACAGGGAGCGGGGGGACCCAGTACTTC CSGTGSGGTQYF
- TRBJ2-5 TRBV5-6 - TGTGCCAGCAGCTTGAGGATGGCAGGGAATCAAGAGACCCAGTACTTC CASSLRMAGNQETQYF
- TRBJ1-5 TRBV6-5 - TGTGCCAGCAGTCCTGTAGAACGTCAGCCCCAGCATTTT CASSPVERQPQHF
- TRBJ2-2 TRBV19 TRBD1 TGTGCCAGTAGTCCACGGGGACAGGTCCGCACCGGGGAGCTGTTTTTT CASSPRGQVRTGELFF
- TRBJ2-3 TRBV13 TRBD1 TGTGCCAGCAGCTCCGGGACAGGGGAAGCAGATACGCAGTATTTT CASSSGTGEADTQYF
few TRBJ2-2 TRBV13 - TGTGCCAGCAGCCCCCCGAGGGCGGGTAAGACCGGGGAGCTGTTTTTT CASSPPRAGKTGELFF
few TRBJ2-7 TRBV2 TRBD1 TGTGCCAGCAGCCAACAGGGGAACGAGCAGTACTTC CASSQQGNEQYF
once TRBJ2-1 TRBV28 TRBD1 TGTGCCAGCAGTCTGACAGGGGCTGGGTACAATGAGCAGTTCTTC CASSLTGAGYNEQFF
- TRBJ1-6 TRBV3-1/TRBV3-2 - TGTGCCAGCAGCCAAGGTCCGAGTAATAATTCACCCCTCCACTTT CASSQGPSNNSPLHF
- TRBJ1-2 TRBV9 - TGTGCCAGCAGCGTCGGGTCGCGCGGCTACACCTTC CASSVGSRGYTF
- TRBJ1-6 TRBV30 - TGTGCCTGGAGTTCTAGAGGGTCGGATTCACCCCTCCACTTT CAWSSRGSDSPLHF
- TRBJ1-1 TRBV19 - TGTGCCAGTAGTATAGTCGGGGAACCGAACACTGAAGCTTTCTTT CASSIVGEPNTEAFF
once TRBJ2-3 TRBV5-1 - TGCGCCAGCAGCTTGTTCCAGGGTGGAGATACGCAGTATTTT CASSLFQGGDTQYF
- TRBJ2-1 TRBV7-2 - TGTGCCAGCAGCCAACAGGGGGGGGGACACAATGAGCAGTTCTTC CASSQQGGGHNEQFF
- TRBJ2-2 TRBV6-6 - TGTGCCAGCAGTTACTCGACAGTCACCGGGGAGCTGTTTTTT CASSYSTVTGELFF
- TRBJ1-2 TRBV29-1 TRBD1 TGCAGCGTTGACTGGGACAGGGGGCGTAGAGGTGGCTACACCTTC CSVDWDRGRRGGYTF
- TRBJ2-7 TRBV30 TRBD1 TGTGCCGGATCGGACAGGACACGGTCCGAGCAGTACTTC CAGSDRTRSEQYF
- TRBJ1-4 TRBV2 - TGTGCCAGCAGTGTACTTGAAAAACTGTTTTTT CASSVLEKLFF
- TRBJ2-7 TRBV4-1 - TGCGCCAGCAGCCAAATTGTTCCCGGCGAGCAGTACTTC CASSQIVPGEQYF
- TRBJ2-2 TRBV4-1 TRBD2 TGCGCCAGCAGCCAAGTATTATTTGGGACTAGCGGGGGTGCGAAGGAGCTGTTTTTT CASSQVLFGTSGGAKELFF
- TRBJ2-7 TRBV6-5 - TGTGCCAGCAATCAGGGGGGTCGTTACGAGCAGTACTTC CASNQGGRYEQYF
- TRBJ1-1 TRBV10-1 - TGCGCCAGCAGTGAGGACTACACTAACACTGAAGCTTTCTTT CASSEDYTNTEAFF
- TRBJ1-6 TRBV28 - TGTGCCAGCAGTTTATCGATATTAGGGGGTTACTCACCCCTCCACTTT CASSLSILGGYSPLHF
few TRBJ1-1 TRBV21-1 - TGTGCCAGCAGCAATACCCAGGCGGCAGGGGCCATGAACACTGAAGCTTTCTTT CASSNTQAAGAMNTEAFF
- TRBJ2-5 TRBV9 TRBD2 TGTGCCAGCAGCCCATCCTCGGGGGGGCAGAAGACCCAGTACTTC CASSPSSGGQKTQYF
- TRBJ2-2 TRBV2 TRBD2 TGTGCCAAAGCGGGGCAGGGATTCACCGGGGAGCTGTTTTTT CAKAGQGFTGELFF
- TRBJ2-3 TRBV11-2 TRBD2 TGTGCCAGCAGACCTACGACTAGCGGGGGGGGAGTGGCACAGTATTTT CASRPTTSGGGVAQYF
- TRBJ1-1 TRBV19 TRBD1 TGTGCCAGTAGACAGGGGACTGAAGCTTTCTTT CASRQGTEAFF
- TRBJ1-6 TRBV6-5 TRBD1 TGTGCCAGCAGTTTAGGGGACAGCTATAATTCACCCCTCCACTTT CASSLGDSYNSPLHF
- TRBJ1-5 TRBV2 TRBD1 TGTGCCAGCAGCACCGGGACAGCCTTTGGACCCCAGCATTTT CASSTGTAFGPQHF
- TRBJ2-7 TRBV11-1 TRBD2 TGTGCCAGCAGTCGTGAAGCTTGGGAGGGCGAGCAGTACTTC CASSREAWEGEQYF
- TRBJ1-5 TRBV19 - TGTGCCAGTAGTACGCAAATAACAGGGCGGCCCCAGCATTTT CASSTQITGRPQHF